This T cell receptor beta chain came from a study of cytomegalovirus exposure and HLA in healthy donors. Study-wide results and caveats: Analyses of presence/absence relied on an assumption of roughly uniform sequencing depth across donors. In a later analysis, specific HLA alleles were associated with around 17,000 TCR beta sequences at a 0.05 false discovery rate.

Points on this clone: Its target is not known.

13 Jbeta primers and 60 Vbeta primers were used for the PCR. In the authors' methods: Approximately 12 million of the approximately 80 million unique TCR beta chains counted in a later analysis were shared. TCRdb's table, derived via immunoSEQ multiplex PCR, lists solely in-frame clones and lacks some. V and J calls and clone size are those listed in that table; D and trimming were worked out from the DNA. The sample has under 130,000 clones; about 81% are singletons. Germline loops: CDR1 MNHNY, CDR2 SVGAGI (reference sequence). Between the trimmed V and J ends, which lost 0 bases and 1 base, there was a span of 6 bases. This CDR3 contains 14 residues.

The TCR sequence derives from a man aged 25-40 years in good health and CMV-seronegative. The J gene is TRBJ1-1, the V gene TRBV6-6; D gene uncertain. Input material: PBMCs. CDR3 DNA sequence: TGTGCCAGCAGTTACTCACAGAAGAACACTGAAGCTTTCTTT. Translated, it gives CASSYSQKNTEAFF.